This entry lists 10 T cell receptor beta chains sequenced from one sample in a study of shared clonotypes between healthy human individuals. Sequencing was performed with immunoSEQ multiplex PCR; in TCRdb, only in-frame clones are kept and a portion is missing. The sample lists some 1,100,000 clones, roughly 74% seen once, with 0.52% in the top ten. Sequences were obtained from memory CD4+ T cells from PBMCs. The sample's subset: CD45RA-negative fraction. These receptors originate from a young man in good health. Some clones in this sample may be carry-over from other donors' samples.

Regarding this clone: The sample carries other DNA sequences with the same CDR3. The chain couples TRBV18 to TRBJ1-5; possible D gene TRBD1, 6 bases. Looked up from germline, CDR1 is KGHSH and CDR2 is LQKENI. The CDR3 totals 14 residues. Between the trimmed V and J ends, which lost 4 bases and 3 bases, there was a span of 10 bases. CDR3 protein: CASSQQGSNQPQHF. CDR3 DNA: TGTGCCAGCTCACAACAGGGTTCCAATCAGCCCCAGCATTTT.

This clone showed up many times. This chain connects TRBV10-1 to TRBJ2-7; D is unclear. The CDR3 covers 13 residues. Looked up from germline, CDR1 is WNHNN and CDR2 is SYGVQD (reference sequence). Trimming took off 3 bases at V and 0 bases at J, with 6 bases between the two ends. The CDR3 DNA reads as TGCGCCAGCAGTGATGACGGCTCCTACGAGCAGTACTTC. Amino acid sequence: CASSDDGSYEQYF.

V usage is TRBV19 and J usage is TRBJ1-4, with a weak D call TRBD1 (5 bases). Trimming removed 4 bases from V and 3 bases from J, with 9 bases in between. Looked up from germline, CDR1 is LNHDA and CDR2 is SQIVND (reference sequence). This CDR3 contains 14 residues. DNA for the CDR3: TGTGCCAGTAGTAGAGGGGCGGCTAATGAAAAACTGTTTTTT. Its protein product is CASSRGAANEKLFF.

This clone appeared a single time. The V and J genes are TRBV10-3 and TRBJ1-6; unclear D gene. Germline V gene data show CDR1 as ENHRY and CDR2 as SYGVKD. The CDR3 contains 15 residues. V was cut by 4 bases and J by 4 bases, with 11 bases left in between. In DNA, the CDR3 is TGTGCCATCAGTGCCCAGGCCCAATATAATTCACCCCTCCACTTT. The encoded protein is CAISAQAQYNSPLHF.

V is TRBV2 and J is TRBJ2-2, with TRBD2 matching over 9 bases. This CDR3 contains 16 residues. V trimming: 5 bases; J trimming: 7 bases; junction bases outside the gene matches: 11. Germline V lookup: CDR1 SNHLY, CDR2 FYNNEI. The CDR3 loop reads CASSSISGSSGGELFF. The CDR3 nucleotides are TGTGCCAGCAGTTCTATTAGCGGGAGCTCTGGCGGGGAGCTGTTTTTT.

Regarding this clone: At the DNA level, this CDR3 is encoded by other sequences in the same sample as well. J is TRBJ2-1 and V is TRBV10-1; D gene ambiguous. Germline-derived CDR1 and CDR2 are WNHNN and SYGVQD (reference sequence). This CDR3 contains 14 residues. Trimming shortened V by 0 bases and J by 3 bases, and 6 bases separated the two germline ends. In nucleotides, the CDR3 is TGCGCCAGCAGTGAGTCTAGCAGCTACAATGAGCAGTTCTTC. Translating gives CASSESSSYNEQFF.

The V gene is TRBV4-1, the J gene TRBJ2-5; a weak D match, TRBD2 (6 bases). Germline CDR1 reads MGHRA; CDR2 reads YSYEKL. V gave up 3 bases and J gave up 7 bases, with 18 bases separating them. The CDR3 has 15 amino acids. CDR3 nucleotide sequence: TGCGCCAGCAGCCAGGGTCCGGGCGGGGTTGTGACCCAGTACTTC. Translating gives CASSQGPGGVVTQYF.

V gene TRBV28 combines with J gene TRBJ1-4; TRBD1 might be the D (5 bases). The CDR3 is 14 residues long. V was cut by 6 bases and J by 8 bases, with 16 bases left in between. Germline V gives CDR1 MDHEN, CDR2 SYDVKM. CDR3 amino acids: CASRGGTKVEKLFF. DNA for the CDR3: TGTGCCAGCAGGGGGGGAACAAAAGTGGAAAAACTGTTTTTT.

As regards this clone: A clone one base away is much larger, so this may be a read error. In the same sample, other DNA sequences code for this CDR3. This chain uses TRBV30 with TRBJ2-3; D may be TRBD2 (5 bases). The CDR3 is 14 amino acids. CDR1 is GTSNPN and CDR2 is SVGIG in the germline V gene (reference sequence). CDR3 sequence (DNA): TGCGCCTGGAGGCGGAATTGGGACACAGATACGCAGTATTTT. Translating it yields CAWRRNWDTDTQYF.

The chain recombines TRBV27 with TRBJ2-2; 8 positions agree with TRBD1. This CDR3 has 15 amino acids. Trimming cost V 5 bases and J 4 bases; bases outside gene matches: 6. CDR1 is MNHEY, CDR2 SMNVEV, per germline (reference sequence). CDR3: CASSMTGVGTGELFF. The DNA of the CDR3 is TGTGCCAGCAGTATGACAGGGGTTGGCACCGGGGAGCTGTTTTTT.